Listed below are T cell receptor beta chains from one sample, sequenced in a study of T-cell memory formation after mild COVID-19. TCRdb called the 5' RACE reads again in MiXCR, with one record for every CDR3 protein. The sample carries 400,000 to 500,000 distinct CDR3 sequences, 15% to 20% recorded once. Sequenced: PBMCs or a T cell subset sorted from them (not recorded which). The receptors here all came from a young man who had mild COVID-19 (a few samples of this study predate the infection). Cell type and time point are not known. Each CDR3 is given with its conserved first and last residue. A D gene is named only where the DNA matches it firmly. Clone size appears in some rows only: once, few, many, or a class for an expanded clone.

v_gene	d_gene	abundance	j_gene	CDR3aa	CDR3nt
TRBV6-5	-	-	TRBJ2-3	CASSRPQSGKGRTDTQYF	TGTGCCAGCAGCAGGCCCCAATCCGGGAAGGGTCGCACAGATACGCAGTATTTT
TRBV4-3	-	-	TRBJ2-1	CASSQDWVGYYNEQFF	TGCGCCAGCAGCCAAGATTGGGTGGGGTACTACAATGAGCAGTTCTTC
TRBV10-3	-	-	TRBJ1-6	CAISDPAGRRPYNSPLHF	TGTGCCATCAGTGATCCGGCGGGGAGGAGGCCCTATAATTCACCCCTCCACTTT
TRBV27	TRBD1	many	TRBJ1-5	CASRVGQISNQPQHF	TGTGCCAGCAGAGTGGGACAGATTAGCAATCAGCCCCAGCATTTT
TRBV4-1	TRBD1	-	TRBJ2-7	CASSQALTGDRYEQYF	TGCGCCAGCAGCCAAGCCTTGACAGGGGATAGGTACGAGCAGTACTTC
TRBV18	TRBD1	few	TRBJ1-2	CASSPGQYTDYGYTF	TGTGCCAGCTCACCGGGACAGTACACGGACTATGGCTACACCTTC
TRBV12-3/TRBV12-4	TRBD1	many	TRBJ2-3	CASGFTGESTQYF	TGTGCCAGCGGATTTACAGGGGAGTCTACGCAGTATTTT
TRBV29-1	-	many	TRBJ2-1	CSVAQSNEQFF	TGCAGCGTTGCACAGAGCAATGAGCAGTTCTTC
TRBV9	-	few	TRBJ2-3	CASSAHQGPTDTQYF	TGTGCCAGCAGCGCCCACCAAGGACCCACAGATACGCAGTATTTT
TRBV6-5	-	few	TRBJ2-7	CASRAQGAGGEQYF	TGTGCCAGCAGGGCACAGGGGGCGGGGGGCGAGCAGTACTTC
TRBV7-2	-	few	TRBJ2-1	CASSLYGTHNEQFF	TGTGCCAGCAGCTTATACGGGACGCACAATGAGCAGTTCTTC
TRBV6-6	-	few	TRBJ1-4	CASSYTTGTVREKLFF	TGTGCCAGCAGTTACACCACCGGGACCGTACGTGAAAAACTGTTTTTT
TRBV18	TRBD1	many	TRBJ1-5	CASSGTGDQPQHF	TGTGCCAGCTCCGGGACAGGGGACCAGCCCCAGCATTTT
TRBV14	-	-	TRBJ2-1	CASSQPYGRGRVYEQFF	TGTGCCAGCAGCCAACCCTATGGTCGGGGGCGCGTGTATGAGCAGTTCTTC
TRBV28	TRBD1	few	TRBJ1-1	CASSFQGGPEAFF	TGTGCCAGCAGTTTCCAGGGGGGACCTGAAGCTTTCTTT
TRBV29-1	-	few	TRBJ1-2	CSVEQGYGYTF	TGCAGCGTTGAACAGGGGTATGGCTACACCTTC
TRBV23-1	-	-	TRBJ2-7	CASAPPPTSYEQYF	TGCGCCAGCGCACCCCCCCCCACTAGCTACGAGCAGTACTTC
TRBV24-1	TRBD1	many	TRBJ2-1	CATSDFNTGGGSYNEQFF	TGTGCCACCAGTGATTTTAACACAGGGGGCGGCTCCTACAATGAGCAGTTCTTC
TRBV7-8	-	few	TRBJ2-5	CASSLGSRQETQYF	TGTGCCAGCAGCTTAGGTTCCAGGCAAGAGACCCAGTACTTC
TRBV29-1	-	few	TRBJ2-5	CSVEGQQETQYF	TGCAGCGTTGAAGGACAACAAGAGACCCAGTACTTC
TRBV20-1	-	few	TRBJ1-5	CSASGLRNQPQHF	TGCAGTGCTTCGGGACTGCGCAATCAGCCCCAGCATTTT